This TCR beta chain was retrieved from a study of CD8+ T cells in alopecia areata. For the study at large: Tofacitinib was taken orally by treated patients, and the dose was 5 to 10 mg twice daily. Whole-study results and caveats: Tofacitinib delivered significant drops in scalp clonality and in expanded CD8+ clones among the top 100.

Germline CDR1 reads SQVTM; CDR2 reads ANQGSEA. The ends were cut back, 8 bases at V and 6 bases at J, with 24 bases in the middle. This CDR3 is 15 amino acids long. Once RNA had been extracted, it was reverse transcribed into cDNA to act as the sequencing template. Sequencing was performed with immunoSEQ multiplex PCR; in TCRdb, only in-frame clones are kept and a portion is missing. Of around 290,000 clones listed, roughly 64% are singletons. Treatment indicated: oral pan-JAK inhibitor, 5-10 mg twice daily. This clone has only a few counts. Its antigen is as yet unknown. This material consisted of CD4+ T cells sorted from blood, taken at week 24, from a patient treated with tofacitinib. The V call is TRBV29-1, the J call TRBJ2-3; D is ambiguous. The TCR was taken from a human donor with alopecia areata. The CDR3 here is CSLYSPPPSWDTQYF. CDR3 nucleotide sequence: TGCAGCCTCTACAGTCCTCCCCCGTCGTGGGATACGCAGTATTTT.